Listed here are 27 T cell receptor beta chains from one sample, sequenced in a study of cytomegalovirus exposure and HLA in healthy donors. Primers included in the PCR were 60 Vbeta and 13 Jbeta primers. Clones were read by immunoSEQ multiplex PCR, and TCRdb kept only the in-frame ones, dropping some. Of roughly 150,000 clones in the sample, almost 75% are singletons; the top ten hold roughly 5.4%. What was sequenced was PBMCs. The receptors derive from a woman aged 18-35 years in good health and CMV-seropositive.

The V call is TRBV30, the J call TRBJ1-6, with a weak D call TRBD1 (6 bases). The germline V gene has CDR1 GTSNPN and CDR2 SVGIG (reference sequence). V was cut by 0 bases and J by 12 bases, with 12 bases left in between. The CDR3 length is 13 residues. The CDR3 reads CAWSVGGGQPLHF. DNA for the CDR3: TGTGCCTGGAGTGTTGGCGGGGGGCAACCCCTCCACTTT.

The chain has TRBV27 and TRBJ2-3, with 7 bases lining up with TRBD1. V lost 6 bases and J lost 0; bases outside the gene matches: 6. This CDR3 has 15 residues. The germline V gene has CDR1 MNHEY and CDR2 SMNVEV (reference sequence). The CDR3 region is CASRRQGYSTDTQYF. CDR3 nucleotide sequence: TGTGCCAGCAGGAGACAGGGTTATAGCACAGATACGCAGTATTTT.

This rearrangement joins TRBV5-6 to TRBJ2-1; D gene uncertain. The ends were cut back, 2 bases at V and 0 bases at J, with 6 bases in the middle. From germline, CDR1 is SGHDT and CDR2 YYEEEE. The CDR3 extends over 14 amino acids. CDR3 nucleotides: TGTGCCAGCAGCTTACCAGGCTCCTACAATGAGCAGTTCTTC. Encoded protein: CASSLPGSYNEQFF. Full variable domain (remainder filled in from reference TRBV5-6 and TRBJ2-1): DAGVTQSPTHLIKTRGQQVTLRCSPKSGHDTVSWYQQALGQGPQFIFQYYEEEERQRGNFPDRFSGHQFPNYSSELNVNALLLGDSALYLCASSLPGSYNEQFFGPGTRLTVL.

The chain has TRBV9 and TRBJ2-2; 7 bases align to TRBD1. V was clipped by 4 bases and J by 3 bases; unmatched bases: 3. This CDR3 has 14 amino acids. Per germline, CDR1 SGDLS and CDR2 YYNGEE. The CDR3 DNA is TGTGCCAGCAGCCCTACAGGGGACACCGGGGAGCTGTTTTTT. It yields the protein CASSPTGDTGELFF.

V usage is TRBV5-4 and J usage is TRBJ2-7, with D perhaps TRBD1 (6 bases). The CDR3 contains 13 residues. The germline gives CDR1 SGHNT, CDR2 YYREEE (reference sequence). V shed 1 base and J shed 4 bases, with 9 bases lying between them. CDR3 sequence reads: CASSLMGAYEQYF. CDR3 in DNA: TGTGCCAGCAGCTTGATGGGGGCGTACGAGCAGTACTTC.

The CDR3 nucleotides read TGTGCCAGCAGCCCCAGGGAACTGAACACTGAAGCTTTCTTT. Its translation: CASSPRELNTEAFF. V and J are TRBV5-5 and TRBJ1-1; D possibly corresponds to TRBD1 (5 bases). The CDR3 consists of 14 residues. The ends were cut back, 4 bases at V and 0 bases at J, with 10 bases in the middle. Germline CDR1 reads SGHKS; CDR2 reads YYEKEE (reference sequence).

The chain links TRBV6-5 to TRBJ2-2; 8 nucleotides align to TRBD1. J was trimmed by 5 bases and V by 5 bases; bases with no gene match: 7. This CDR3 contains 15 residues. CDR1 and CDR2 (germline): MNHEY, SVGAGI. The DNA of the CDR3 is TGTGCCAGCAGTAACGACAGGGGCGGTACCGGGGAGCTGTTTTTT. Protein product: CASSNDRGGTGELFF.

CDR3 bases: TGTGCCAGTAGTATAGTTCGACTAGCGGGGGGCACAGATACGCAGTATTTT. The encoded protein is CASSIVRLAGGTDTQYF. The chain couples TRBV19 to TRBJ2-3; 12 bases map to TRBD2. The V segment lost 1 base and the J segment 1 base; nucleotides outside the gene matches: 3. The CDR3 runs 17 residues. Germline values: CDR1 LNHDA, CDR2 SQIVND (reference sequence).

A word on this clone: Other nucleotide sequences in the sample specify the same CDR3. This sequence joins TRBV9 and TRBJ2-5; 9 nucleotides line up with TRBD2. CDR3 length equals 16 residues. Germline V gene data show CDR1 as SGDLS and CDR2 as YYNGEE. J gave up 2 bases and V 0 bases, and 5 bases lay outside the gene matches. CDR3 sequence reads: CASSVGLAGTQETQYF. CDR3 DNA: TGTGCCAGCAGCGTAGGGCTAGCGGGGACACAAGAGACCCAGTACTTC. Supplemented by reference TRBV9 and TRBJ2-5, the full variable domain reads DSGVTQTPKHLITATGQRVTLRCSPRSGDLSVYWYQQSLDQGLQFLIQYYNGEERAKGNILERFSAQQFPDLHSELNLSSLELGDSALYFCASSVGLAGTQETQYFGPGTRLLVL.

J is TRBJ1-5 and V is TRBV6-6, with D unclear. Trimming left V 6 bases short and J 2 bases short, with 5 bases between. The CDR3 has 12 residues. The V gene's germline CDR1 is MNHNY and CDR2 SVGAGI (reference sequence). In DNA form, the CDR3 reads TGTGCCAGCAGGTTCGGCAATCAGCCCCAGCATTTT. This codes for CASRFGNQPQHF.

The chain has TRBV7-2 and TRBJ1-1, with 9 nucleotides matching TRBD1. Germline CDR1 and CDR2: SGHTA and FQGNSA. The CDR3 length is 15 residues. The trim removed 5 bases at V and 5 bases at J, leaving 9 bases unmatched. As DNA, the CDR3 is TGTGCCAGCAGCATATCCCGGGACAGGGTTACTGAAGCTTTCTTT. Its protein product is CASSISRDRVTEAFF. The full variable domain, its missing parts supplied by reference TRBV7-2 and TRBJ1-1, is GAGVSQSPSNKVTEKGKDVELRCDPISGHTALYWYRQSLGQGLEFLIYFQGNSAPDKSGLPSDRFSAERTGGSVSTLTIQRTQQEDSAVYLCASSISRDRVTEAFFGQGTRLTVV.

This clone was counted only a few times. This chain joins TRBV18 and TRBJ1-2; 8 nucleotides line up with TRBD1. Trimming removed 3 bases from V and 7 bases from J; junction bases left unmatched: 7. The CDR3 covers 14 residues. Germline CDR1 KGHSH, CDR2 LQKENI. Here the CDR3 DNA reads TGTGCCAGCTCACCCGGACAGGGTGAGGGTGGCTACACCTTC. Translating it yields CASSPGQGEGGYTF.

The V and J genes are TRBV7-2 and TRBJ1-5; D may be TRBD1 (6 bases). Germline CDR1 and CDR2: SGHTA and FQGNSA. V was clipped by 4 bases and J by 3 bases, with 16 bases between them. The CDR3 contains 16 residues. The CDR3 region is CASSYNQGYINQPQHF. As DNA, the CDR3 is TGTGCCAGCAGCTACAATCAGGGGTATATCAATCAGCCCCAGCATTTT.

The chain has TRBV2 and TRBJ1-1, with 8 bases fitting TRBD1. The junction had 7 bases not matched to a gene; V was cut back by 6 bases and J by 4 bases. This CDR3 spans 14 amino acids. Germline loops: CDR1 SNHLY, CDR2 FYNNEI. CDR3 amino acids: CASREKGQVTEAFF. The CDR3 coding sequence is TGTGCCAGCAGGGAAAAGGGACAGGTCACTGAAGCTTTCTTT.

This clone has just a few counts. J is TRBJ1-2 and V is TRBV27, with D maybe TRBD1 (6 bases). V was pared by 4 bases and J by 6 bases, with 15 bases between. CDR1 is MNHEY, CDR2 SMNVEV, per germline (reference sequence). The length of the CDR3 is 14 residues. CDR3 in amino acids: CASSSQGYYHGYTF. DNA of the CDR3: TGTGCCAGCAGTTCACAGGGTTACTACCATGGCTACACCTTC.

The chain employs TRBV10-3 and TRBJ1-2, with D uncertain. Germline CDR1 and CDR2: ENHRY and SYGVKD. V was pared by 6 bases and J by 3 bases, with 17 bases between. The CDR3 totals 15 residues. The CDR3, as DNA: TGTGCCATCAGGAGGGCAGAAGGCCGGGACTATGGCTACACCTTC. Translating it yields CAIRRAEGRDYGYTF.

The gene calls are TRBV7-9 and TRBJ2-7; weak D call: TRBD2 (6 bases). The germline V and J ends were trimmed by 2 bases and 0 bases, with 11 bases remaining between them. Germline loops: CDR1 SEHNR, CDR2 FQNEAQ (reference sequence). This CDR3 has 15 amino acids. CDR3 sequence reads: CASSLLSGSSYEQYF. As DNA, the CDR3 is TGTGCCAGCAGCTTATTGTCCGGGAGCTCCTACGAGCAGTACTTC.

The rearrangement links TRBV5-5 to TRBJ2-7; 8 bases agree with TRBD1. The germline gives CDR1 SGHKS, CDR2 YYEKEE (reference sequence). CDR3 length: 15 amino acids. V trimming: 5 bases; J trimming: 3 bases; junction bases outside the gene matches: 10. The DNA for the CDR3 is TGTGCCAGCAGGGGCCCAGGGGGCAGGGTCTACGAGCAGTACTTC. Translating it yields CASRGPGGRVYEQYF. Using reference TRBV5-5 and TRBJ2-7 for the parts outside the CDR3, the full variable domain is DAGVTQSPTHLIKTRGQQVTLRCSPISGHKSVSWYQQVLGQGPQFIFQYYEKEERGRGNFPDRFSARQFPNYSSELNVNALLLGDSALYLCASRGPGGRVYEQYFGPGTRLTVT.

The chain uses TRBV5-1 and TRBJ2-1, with a tentative D call TRBD2 (5 bases). V shed 4 bases and J shed 9 bases, with 17 bases lying between them. The CDR3 sequence is 14 residues long. CDR1 SGHRS and CDR2 YFSETQ come from the germline V gene. CDR3 sequence: CASSLADLSGEQFF. CDR3 in DNA: TGCGCCAGCAGCCTAGCCGACCTGAGCGGTGAGCAGTTCTTC.

V and J are TRBV5-1 and TRBJ2-1; maybe TRBD2 (7 bases). The V and J ends lost 4 bases and 8 bases respectively, with 28 bases between them. The CDR3 contains 18 residues. Germline-derived CDR1 and CDR2 are SGHRS and YFSETQ. The CDR3 DNA follows: TGCGCCAGCAGCCCGGAGGGCTCGGCGGGGGCCGCCGGTGATGAGCAGTTCTTC. It codes for CASSPEGSAGAAGDEQFF.

The chain has TRBV2 and TRBJ2-2; no reliable D call. Germline V lookup: CDR1 SNHLY, CDR2 FYNNEI. V was pared by 8 bases and J by 3 bases, with 16 bases between. The CDR3 spans 15 residues. The CDR3 DNA reads TGTGCCAGCGCCCTCCAGACACGGCACACCGGGGAGCTGTTTTTT. This gives the protein CASALQTRHTGELFF.

The chain has TRBV7-9 and TRBJ1-2; 7 positions match TRBD1. Germline V gives CDR1 SEHNR, CDR2 FQNEAQ (reference sequence). This CDR3 is built from 15 residues. The ends lost 4 bases at V and 8 bases at J; junction bases unmatched: 13. CDR3 bases: TGTGCCAGCAGCTCTTACAGGGGCCCAGTAGGAGGCTACACCTTC. This encodes CASSSYRGPVGGYTF.

The chain carries TRBV4-1 and TRBJ2-1; D uncertain. This CDR3 is built from 15 residues. Looked up from germline, CDR1 is MGHRA and CDR2 is YSYEKL. V lost 4 bases, J lost 2 bases, and 12 bases lay in between. CDR3 nucleotide sequence: TGCGCCAGCAGCCGAGACACCCCGGCCTACAATGAGCAGTTCTTC. Translating gives CASSRDTPAYNEQFF.

Remarks on this clone: The junction departs from germline at one end; a sequencing error may be responsible. The chain combines TRBV7-9 with TRBJ2-3, with 8 bases that match TRBD1. Per germline, CDR1 SEHNR and CDR2 FQNEAQ (reference sequence). The CDR3 covers 17 residues. The CDR3 spells CSSSLAHQQGGTDTQYF. DNA for the CDR3: TGTTCCAGCAGCTTAGCGCACCAACAGGGGGGAACAGATACGCAGTATTTT.

The chain has TRBV10-1 and TRBJ2-3; 8 nucleotides align to TRBD1. The CDR3 extends over 21 amino acids. V lost 4 bases and J lost 0; bases outside the gene matches: 21. Looked up from germline, CDR1 is WNHNN and CDR2 is SYGVQD (reference sequence). CDR3 in amino acids: CASSVRDRQGTLLASTDTQYF. The DNA of the CDR3 is TGCGCCAGCAGTGTGAGGGACAGACAGGGGACTCTATTGGCTAGCACAGATACGCAGTATTTT.

The chain uses TRBV28 and TRBJ2-1; 9 bases fit TRBD2. The CDR3 is made up of 15 amino acids. J was trimmed by 2 bases and V by 5 bases; bases with no gene match: 4. Germline V gene lookup returns CDR1 MDHEN and CDR2 SYDVKM. CDR3 nucleotides: TGTGCCAGCAGTAAGCGGGGGGTAACCTACAATGAGCAGTTCTTC. Its translation: CASSKRGVTYNEQFF.

The chain recombines TRBV19 with TRBJ1-2; 10 bases match TRBD1. After removal of 4 bases from V and 8 bases from J, the junction contained 13 bases not matched to a gene. CDR1 LNHDA and CDR2 SQIVND come from the germline V gene (reference sequence). The CDR3 extends over 16 amino acids. CDR3 sequence (DNA): TGTGCCAGTAGTAGCTACCCTGTCGGGACAGGGGACGGCTACACCTTC. It specifies CASSSYPVGTGDGYTF.